This entry lists 29 T cell receptor beta chains sequenced from one sample in a study of cytomegalovirus exposure and HLA in healthy donors. This PCR relied on a set of 60 Vbeta primers and 13 Jbeta primers. The table came from immunoSEQ multiplex PCR; TCRdb's copy has only in-frame clones and leaves some out. This sample has 110,000 to 150,000 clones; around three quarters occur once, and the top ten carry about 2.2%. Material: PBMCs. The source of these receptors is a woman aged 60 to 75 in good health and CMV-seropositive.

V gene TRBV6-1 combines with J gene TRBJ2-7, with 7 bases fitting TRBD1. This CDR3 is built from 13 residues. The V segment lost 8 bases and the J segment 4 bases; nucleotides outside the gene matches: 8. In germline, CDR1 is MNHNS, CDR2 SASEGT. CDR3 amino acids: CASAGDSKYEQYF. DNA for the CDR3: TGTGCCAGCGCCGGGGACAGTAAGTACGAGCAGTACTTC.

The genes are TRBV6-5 and TRBJ1-5; D is undetermined. V lost 5 bases and J 4 bases, leaving 6 bases between the germline ends. There are 12 residues in the CDR3. The germline V gene has CDR1 MNHEY and CDR2 SVGAGI. The CDR3 here is CASSGPNQPQHF. The CDR3 nucleotides read TGTGCCAGCAGTGGGCCAAATCAGCCCCAGCATTTT.

V gene TRBV7-9 combines with J gene TRBJ1-1; D not certain. The CDR3 runs to 16 residues. The V gene lost 5 bases and the J gene lost 0 bases, with 16 bases spanning the gap. CDR1 and CDR2 (germline): SEHNR, FQNEAQ (reference sequence). CDR3 DNA: TGTGCCAGCAGCCCCTTTCGAGGGCGGATGAACACTGAAGCTTTCTTT. Translated: CASSPFRGRMNTEAFF.

V gene TRBV9 combines with J gene TRBJ2-2, with TRBD2 matching over 13 bases. V lost 3 bases, J lost 5 bases, and 4 bases stayed unmatched. CDR3 length: 16 amino acids. CDR1 and CDR2 from the germline V gene are SGDLS and YYNGEE. DNA for the CDR3: TGTGCCAGCAGCGGGACGGGACTAGCGGGAACCGGGGAGCTGTTTTTT. This gives the protein CASSGTGLAGTGELFF.

This chain joins TRBV2 and TRBJ1-2; unclear D gene. Germline V CDR1 and CDR2: SNHLY, FYNNEI. V gave up 6 bases and J gave up 7 bases, with 21 bases separating them. CDR3 length equals 15 residues. In DNA form, the CDR3 reads TGTGCCAGCAGGCCCGCGGCAGCCTCAGTCTCTGGCTACACCTTC. Protein: CASRPAAASVSGYTF.

The genes are TRBV27 and TRBJ2-2; 10 bases align to TRBD2. The length of the CDR3 is 16 residues. The germline V gene encodes CDR1 MNHEY and CDR2 SMNVEV (reference sequence). With 7 bases clipped from V and 3 bases from J, the junction kept 8 bases outside the gene matches. In nucleotides, the CDR3 is TGTGCCAGCAAGGCTAGCGGGAGAATAGACACCGGGGAGCTGTTTTTT. Amino acid sequence: CASKASGRIDTGELFF.

A few counts support this clone. V and J are TRBV2 and TRBJ1-2, with D possibly TRBD1 on 5 matching bases. This CDR3 spans 19 amino acids. Germline V gene sequence: CDR1 SNHLY, CDR2 FYNNEI. Trimming shortened V by 7 bases and J by 2 bases, and 29 bases separated the two germline ends. The CDR3, as DNA: TGTGCCAGCACCTCCGAAGGTAACAGTCTGGGGGGAACCAACTATGGCTACACCTTC. Residues: CASTSEGNSLGGTNYGYTF. Using reference TRBV2 and TRBJ1-2 for the parts outside the CDR3, the full variable domain is EPEVTQTPSHQVTQMGQEVILRCVPISNHLYFYWYRQILGQKVEFLVSFYNNEISEKSEIFDDQFSVERPDGSNFTLKIRSTKLEDSAMYFCASTSEGNSLGGTNYGYTFGSGTRLTVV.

V gene TRBV5-1 combines with J gene TRBJ2-7, with TRBD2 matching 10 bases. Germline CDR1 is SGHRS and CDR2 is YFSETQ. Unmatched junction bases numbered 8, after V lost 4 bases and J lost 4 bases. The length of the CDR3 is 15 residues. This CDR3 reads CASSTSGTSAYEQYF. The CDR3 region has the DNA TGCGCCAGCAGCACCTCCGGGACTAGCGCATACGAGCAGTACTTC.

J is TRBJ2-7 and V is TRBV5-1; 10 bases align to TRBD1. The CDR3 is 15 amino acids. The V segment lost 0 bases and the J segment 4 bases; nucleotides outside the gene matches: 4. In germline, CDR1 is SGHRS, CDR2 YFSETQ. The CDR3 spells CASSLGDRGRYEQYF. CDR3 DNA: TGCGCCAGCAGCTTGGGGGACAGGGGAAGATACGAGCAGTACTTC.

J is TRBJ1-1 and V is TRBV27; D may be TRBD1 (6 bases). The germline V and J ends were trimmed by 6 bases and 6 bases, with 17 bases remaining between them. The CDR3 has 14 residues. Per the germline V gene, CDR1 is MNHEY and CDR2 is SMNVEV (reference sequence). CDR3: CASSPGVGASEAFF. The CDR3 coding sequence is TGTGCCAGCAGCCCAGGGGTCGGAGCCTCTGAAGCTTTCTTT.

The V and J genes are TRBV5-6 and TRBJ1-2; 7 nucleotides align to TRBD1. The CDR3 length is 15 residues. Germline values: CDR1 SGHDT, CDR2 YYEEEE. V trimming: 3 bases; J trimming: 7 bases; junction bases outside the gene matches: 12. CDR3 region: CASSSRQGRSGGYTF. DNA for the CDR3: TGTGCCAGCAGCTCGCGACAGGGCCGTTCTGGTGGCTACACCTTC.

The chain combines TRBV4-1 with TRBJ1-5; weak D call: TRBD1 (5 bases). CDR1 and CDR2 from the germline V gene are MGHRA and YSYEKL. This CDR3 has 15 amino acids. Trimming shortened V by 0 bases and J by 3 bases, and 9 bases separated the two germline ends. DNA for the CDR3: TGCGCCAGCAGCCAAGACACCAGGGACAATCAGCCCCAGCATTTT. Translated, it gives CASSQDTRDNQPQHF.

V and J are TRBV5-1 and TRBJ2-7, with D maybe TRBD2 (6 bases). The CDR3 extends over 15 amino acids. Between the trimmed V and J ends, which lost 5 bases and 0 bases, there was a span of 15 bases. The germline V gene has CDR1 SGHRS and CDR2 YFSETQ. CDR3: CASRGGAANSYEQYF. CDR3 sequence (DNA): TGCGCCAGCAGAGGCGGGGCAGCGAACTCCTACGAGCAGTACTTC.

This chain joins TRBV30 and TRBJ1-2; 9 bases are shared with TRBD1. CDR1 and CDR2 from the germline V gene are GTSNPN and SVGIG (reference sequence). The CDR3 runs 13 residues. With 3 bases clipped from V and 6 bases from J, the junction kept 5 bases outside the gene matches. The CDR3 nucleotides read TGTGCCTGGAGGGACAGGGGCGTTAATGGCTACACCTTC. This sequence encodes CAWRDRGVNGYTF.

The rearrangement uses TRBV6-5 and TRBJ2-3; D perhaps matches TRBD2 (6 bases). This CDR3 has 14 residues. Trimming took off 5 bases at V and 1 base at J, with 10 bases between the two ends. Germline V gene sequence: CDR1 MNHEY, CDR2 SVGAGI. The chain's CDR3 is CASSVTGGTDTQYF. The CDR3, as DNA: TGTGCCAGCAGTGTAACGGGAGGCACAGATACGCAGTATTTT.

The table lists this clone with a count of one. V usage is TRBV29-1 and J usage is TRBJ1-1; TRBD1 might be the D (6 bases). Germline V gene data show CDR1 as SQVTM and CDR2 as ANQGSEA. V lost 6 bases to trimming and J lost 4 bases, with 9 bases between them. The CDR3 is made up of 11 amino acids. CDR3 amino acids: CSVPRGTEAFF. The CDR3 DNA sequence: TGCAGCGTCCCCAGGGGCACTGAAGCTTTCTTT.

V is TRBV30 and J is TRBJ1-2, with D uncertain. Germline V gives CDR1 GTSNPN, CDR2 SVGIG (reference sequence). The ends were cut back, 2 bases at V and 6 bases at J, with 13 bases in the middle. This CDR3 region has 13 residues. For the CDR3, the DNA is TGTGCCTGGAGTCCGGTTAATGCGGATGGCTACACCTTC. Protein: CAWSPVNADGYTF.

The chain joins TRBV14 to TRBJ1-1, with 9 nucleotides matching TRBD1. The V gene end was trimmed by 4 bases and the J gene end by 3 bases; junction bases not matched to a gene: 3. The CDR3 runs to 14 residues. The V gene's germline CDR1 is SGHDN and CDR2 FVKESK. In DNA form, the CDR3 reads TGTGCCAGCAGCCCGCGGACAGGGGACACTGAAGCTTTCTTT. Protein product: CASSPRTGDTEAFF. Using reference TRBV14 and TRBJ1-1 for the parts outside the CDR3, the full variable domain is EAGVTQFPSHSVIEKGQTVTLRCDPISGHDNLYWYRRVMGKEIKFLLHFVKESKQDESGMPNNRFLAERTGGTYSTLKVQPAELEDSGVYFCASSPRTGDTEAFFGQGTRLTVV.

The chain recombines TRBV7-9 with TRBJ2-5; perhaps TRBD1 as D (6 bases). Deletions cut 4 bases from V and 3 bases from J, with 15 bases between. Germline CDR1 is SEHNR and CDR2 is FQNEAQ (reference sequence). The CDR3 has 15 amino acids. CDR3 amino acids: CASSSWDTRKETQYF. The DNA of the CDR3 is TGTGCCAGCAGCTCATGGGACACACGAAAAGAGACCCAGTACTTC.

The chain combines TRBV6-5 with TRBJ2-7, with TRBD1 matching 8 bases. V shed 6 bases, J shed 1 base, and the junction held 8 bases outside the gene matches. This CDR3 is built from 15 residues. Germline values: CDR1 MNHEY, CDR2 SVGAGI. CDR3 region: CASSAGTGFSYEQYF. DNA of the CDR3: TGTGCCAGCAGCGCCGGGACAGGCTTTTCCTACGAGCAGTACTTC.

Only a few counts were recorded for this clone. The rearrangement joins TRBV5-1 to TRBJ2-3, with 9 positions matching TRBD1. The germline V gene encodes CDR1 SGHRS and CDR2 YFSETQ. CDR3 length: 16 amino acids. V lost 0 bases and J lost 2; bases outside the gene matches: 4. The CDR3 here is CASSLGGQGSTDTQYF. CDR3 coding DNA: TGCGCCAGCAGCTTGGGGGGACAGGGTTCCACAGATACGCAGTATTTT. Drawing the rest from reference TRBV5-1 and TRBJ2-3, the complete variable domain is KAGVTQTPRYLIKTRGQQVTLSCSPISGHRSVSWYQQTPGQGLQFLFEYFSETQRNKGNFPGRFSGRQFSNSRSEMNVSTLELGDSALYLCASSLGGQGSTDTQYFGPGTRLTVL.

The chain links TRBV5-1 to TRBJ2-1; 7 nucleotides line up with TRBD1. Germline CDR1 is SGHRS and CDR2 is YFSETQ. The CDR3 totals 11 residues. The junction had 2 bases not matched to a gene; V was cut back by 4 bases and J by 10 bases. The CDR3 region is CASSADREQFF. CDR3 coding DNA: TGCGCCAGCAGCGCGGACAGGGAGCAGTTCTTC.

This clone has more than one count but fewer than ten. The V and J genes are TRBV29-1 and TRBJ2-7; TRBD1 aligns across 8 bases. The length of the CDR3 is 13 residues. After removal of 7 bases from V and 6 bases from J, the junction contained 11 bases not matched to a gene. The germline CDR1 and CDR2 sequences are SQVTM and ANQGSEA. The CDR3: CSAGGQGLREQYF. For the CDR3, the DNA is TGCAGCGCAGGAGGACAGGGCTTGCGCGAGCAGTACTTC.

J is TRBJ1-4 and V is TRBV9; D unclear. CDR1 is SGDLS and CDR2 is YYNGEE in the germline V gene. The CDR3 is 15 amino acids. Trimming removed 1 base at V and 0 bases at J, with 7 bases between. The CDR3 nucleotides are TGTGCCAGCAGCGTATCGGGTGCAACTAATGAAAAACTGTTTTTT. Residues: CASSVSGATNEKLFF.

This chain links TRBV9 with TRBJ2-1; no definite D call. From germline, CDR1 is SGDLS and CDR2 YYNGEE. There are 14 residues in the CDR3. V was trimmed by 4 bases and J by 4 bases, leaving 12 bases between them. Written as DNA, the CDR3 is TGTGCCAGCAGCCCCCGAGGCTTTTACAATGAGCAGTTCTTC. Its protein product is CASSPRGFYNEQFF.

The chain has TRBV30 and TRBJ1-1; unclear D gene. The CDR3 covers 15 residues. Trimming cost V 2 bases and J 0 bases, with 13 bases left between them. Germline V gene data show CDR1 as GTSNPN and CDR2 as SVGIG (reference sequence). DNA of the CDR3: TGTGCCTGGAGTACCGCAGGAGGAATGAACACTGAAGCTTTCTTT. It is translated as CAWSTAGGMNTEAFF.

The J gene is TRBJ1-5, the V gene TRBV7-8; D is unresolved. This CDR3 has 13 amino acids. From germline, CDR1 is SGHVS and CDR2 FQNEAQ. Trimming removed 2 bases at V and 4 bases at J, with 6 bases between. For the CDR3, the DNA is TGTGCCAGCAGCTTAACCAGTAATCAGCCCCAGCATTTT. It yields the protein CASSLTSNQPQHF.

This chain links TRBV28 with TRBJ2-2; weak D call: TRBD2 (6 bases). The length of the CDR3 is 15 residues. Trimming stripped 6 bases from V and 5 bases from J, with 16 bases between. Germline V CDR1 and CDR2: MDHEN, SYDVKM. Here the CDR3 reads CASSRDFGGTGELFF. As DNA, the CDR3 is TGTGCCAGCAGCCGCGACTTCGGAGGGACCGGGGAGCTGTTTTTT. Combining the CDR3 with reference TRBV28 and TRBJ2-2 gives the whole variable domain DVKVTQSSRYLVKRTGEKVFLECVQDMDHENMFWYRQDPGLGLRLIYFSYDVKMKEKGDIPEGYSVSREKKERFSLILESASTNQTSMYLCASSRDFGGTGELFFGEGSRLTVL.

The chain carries TRBV29-1 and TRBJ2-3; TRBD1 is a possible D gene (5 bases). CDR1 and CDR2 from the germline V gene are SQVTM and ANQGSEA. The length of the CDR3 is 16 residues. Trimming cost V 6 bases and J 5 bases, with 24 bases left between them. The CDR3 DNA sequence: TGCAGCGTCAAACCTAGGGCTGTAACAGGCATAGATACGCAGTATTTT. Translating gives CSVKPRAVTGIDTQYF.